A selection of T cell receptor beta chains follows, all from one sample in a study of identifying expanded T cells in peripheral blood. TCRdb keeps only in-frame clones here, not all; method: immunoSEQ multiplex PCR. The profile shows approximately 79,000 clones, 90% of them singletons. Sequencing used blood. Source of these receptors: a person aged 18 to 70 in good health. Both conserved end residues are part of each CDR3. Each record gives: D gene, J gene, V gene, CDR3 protein, CDR3 DNA. The D gene is left open where the match is weak.

.,TRBJ1-6,TRBV7-8,CASSLENSYNSPLHF,TGTGCCAGCAGCTTAGAGAATTCCTATAATTCACCCCTCCACTTT
.,TRBJ1-6,TRBV27,CASRGGFSSPLHF,TGTGCCAGCAGAGGGGGGTTTAGTTCACCCCTCCACTTT
TRBD1,TRBJ2-4,TRBV11-2,CASSLEWTGLNIQYF,TGTGCCAGCAGCTTAGAGTGGACAGGGTTAAACATTCAGTACTTC
.,TRBJ1-6,TRBV2,CASSDWVGSYNSPLHF,TGTGCCAGCAGTGACTGGGTCGGCTCCTATAATTCACCCCTCCACTTT
.,TRBJ2-3,TRBV5-1,CASSFTGAGGTDTQYF,TGCGCCAGCAGCTTCACTGGCGCGGGCGGCACAGATACGCAGTATTTT
TRBD1,TRBJ2-1,TRBV28,CASRTTGGAIREQFF,TGTGCCAGCAGGACTACAGGGGGTGCCATTCGAGAGCAGTTCTTC
.,TRBJ2-2,TRBV28,CASYSHRSVRLTGELFF,TGTGCCAGCTATTCCCATCGCAGTGTGAGACTAACCGGGGAGCTGTTTTTT
.,TRBJ2-2,TRBV7-6,CASSLQPNTGELFF,TGTGCCAGCAGCTTACAACCTAACACCGGGGAGCTGTTTTTT
TRBD2,TRBJ2-1,TRBV6-5,CASRSSGGYNEQFF,TGTGCCAGCAGATCTAGCGGGGGGTACAATGAGCAGTTCTTC
.,TRBJ1-1,TRBV27,CASSVRTNTEAFF,TGTGCCAGCAGTGTGCGGACGAACACTGAAGCTTTCTTT
.,TRBJ1-2,TRBV6-6,CASSYWGGRRGYTF,TGTGCCAGCAGTTACTGGGGGGGGCGCAGGGGCTACACCTTC
.,TRBJ1-4,TRBV28,CASTAGPGDEKLFF,TGTGCCAGCACAGCAGGGCCCGGAGATGAAAAACTGTTTTTT
.,TRBJ2-7,TRBV27,CASSLGRGRGYEQYF,TGTGCCAGCAGTTTAGGAAGGGGCCGTGGCTACGAGCAGTACTTC
.,TRBJ1-4,TRBV21-1,CASSKWKDRSEANEKLFF,TGTGCCAGCAGCAAATGGAAGGACAGGTCTGAGGCTAATGAAAAACTGTTTTTT
.,TRBJ1-1,TRBV11-2,CASSLEINTEAFF,TGTGCCAGCAGCTTAGAGATCAACACTGAAGCTTTCTTT